The clone carrying this T cell receptor beta chain was counted a few times. The V gene end was trimmed by 6 bases and the J gene end by 8 bases; junction bases not matched to a gene: 6. Germline V gives CDR1 MNHNY, CDR2 SVGAGI (reference sequence). This CDR3 is built from 15 residues. The data stem from a study of blood T cells in healthy people across ages. Next came a second PCR, run for about 7 to 11 cycles, which used a sample-barcoded 5' primer along with a J-beta primer mix. Each CDR3 protein is one row after TCRdb ran MiXCR on the 5' RACE reads. The sample carries about 640,000 distinct CDR3 sequences, about 30% recorded once.

The sequenced sample was blood. This rearrangement joins TRBV6-6 to TRBJ2-1, with 14 nucleotides matching TRBD2. The sequence was obtained from a woman of 80 years or more in good health. The CDR3 region is CASSSGLAGGHEQFF. CDR3 nucleotides: TGTGCCAGCAGCTCCGGACTAGCGGGGGGTCATGAGCAGTTCTTC.